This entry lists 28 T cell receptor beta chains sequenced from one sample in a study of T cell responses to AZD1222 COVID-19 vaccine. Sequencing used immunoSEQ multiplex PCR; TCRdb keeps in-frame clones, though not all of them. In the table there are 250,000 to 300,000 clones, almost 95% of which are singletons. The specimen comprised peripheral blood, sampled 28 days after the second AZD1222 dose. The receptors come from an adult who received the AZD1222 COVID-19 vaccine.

CDR3 nucleotides: TGTGCCATCACCTCCGAACGGGCCGGGTTCTATGAGCAGTTCTTC. Translating gives CAITSERAGFYEQFF. The chain uses TRBV10-3 and TRBJ2-1; D uncertain. The germline V and J ends were trimmed by 7 bases and 8 bases, with 21 bases remaining between them. Per germline, CDR1 ENHRY and CDR2 SYGVKD. CDR3 size: 15 residues.

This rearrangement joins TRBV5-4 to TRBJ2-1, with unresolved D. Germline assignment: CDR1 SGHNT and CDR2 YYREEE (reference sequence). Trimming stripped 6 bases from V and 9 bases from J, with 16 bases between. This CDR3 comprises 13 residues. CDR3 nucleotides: TGTGCCAGCACCGTCTTTCTGGCTTCTGAGCAGTTCTTC. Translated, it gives CASTVFLASEQFF.

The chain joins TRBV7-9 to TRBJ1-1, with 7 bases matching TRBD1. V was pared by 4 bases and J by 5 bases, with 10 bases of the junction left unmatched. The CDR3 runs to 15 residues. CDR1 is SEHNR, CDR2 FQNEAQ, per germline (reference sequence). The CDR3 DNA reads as TGTGCCAGCAGCTCAGTAAGGGGGCTTTGGACTGAAGCTTTCTTT. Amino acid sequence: CASSSVRGLWTEAFF. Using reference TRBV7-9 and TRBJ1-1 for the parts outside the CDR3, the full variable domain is DTGVSQNPRHKITKRGQNVTFRCDPISEHNRLYWYRQTLGQGPEFLTYFQNEAQLEKSRLLSDRFSAERPKGSFSTLEIQRTEQGDSAMYLCASSSVRGLWTEAFFGQGTRLTVV.

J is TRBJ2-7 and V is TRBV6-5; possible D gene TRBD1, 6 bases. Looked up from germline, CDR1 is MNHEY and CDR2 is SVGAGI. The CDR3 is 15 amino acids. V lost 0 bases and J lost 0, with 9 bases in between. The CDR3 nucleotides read TGTGCCAGCAGTTACTCAGCCAGGGGCTCCTACGAGCAGTACTTC. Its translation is CASSYSARGSYEQYF.

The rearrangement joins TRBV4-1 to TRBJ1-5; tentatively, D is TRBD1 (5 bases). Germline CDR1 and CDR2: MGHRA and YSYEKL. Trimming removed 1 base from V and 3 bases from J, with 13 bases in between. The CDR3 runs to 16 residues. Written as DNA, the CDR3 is TGCGCCAGCAGCCAAGGGGGAGCGGGGACCAATCAGCCCCAGCATTTT. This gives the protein CASSQGGAGTNQPQHF.

The CDR3 sequence is CATSDPRQGDTEAFF. The CDR3 coding sequence is TGTGCCACCAGTGATCCGAGACAGGGGGACACTGAAGCTTTCTTT. The V gene is TRBV24-1, the J gene TRBJ1-1; 9 bases fit TRBD1. The CDR3 sequence is 15 residues long. Germline lookup yields CDR1 KGHDR and CDR2 SFDVKD. V lost 3 bases, J lost 3 bases, and 4 bases stayed unmatched.

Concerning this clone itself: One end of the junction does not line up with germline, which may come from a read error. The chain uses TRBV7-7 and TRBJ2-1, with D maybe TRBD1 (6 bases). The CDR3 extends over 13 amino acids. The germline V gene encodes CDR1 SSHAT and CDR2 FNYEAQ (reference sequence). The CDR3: CASSLGGGGEQFF. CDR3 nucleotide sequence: TGTGCTAGCAGCCTAGGGGGTGGGGGTGAGCAGTTCTTC.

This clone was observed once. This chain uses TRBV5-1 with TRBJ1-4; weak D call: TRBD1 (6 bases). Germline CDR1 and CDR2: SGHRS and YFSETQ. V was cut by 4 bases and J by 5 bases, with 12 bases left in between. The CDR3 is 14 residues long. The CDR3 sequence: CASSPGHLNEKLFF. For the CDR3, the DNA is TGCGCCAGCAGCCCGGGACACCTGAATGAAAAACTGTTTTTT. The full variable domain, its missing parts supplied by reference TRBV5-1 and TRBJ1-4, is KAGVTQTPRYLIKTRGQQVTLSCSPISGHRSVSWYQQTPGQGLQFLFEYFSETQRNKGNFPGRFSGRQFSNSRSEMNVSTLELGDSALYLCASSPGHLNEKLFFGSGTQLSVL.

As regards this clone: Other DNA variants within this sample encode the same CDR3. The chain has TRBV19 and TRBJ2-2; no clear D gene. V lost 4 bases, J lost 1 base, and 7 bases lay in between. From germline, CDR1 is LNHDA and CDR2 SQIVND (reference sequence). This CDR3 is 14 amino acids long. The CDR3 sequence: CASSSGLNTGELFF. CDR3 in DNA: TGTGCCAGTAGTAGTGGATTGAACACCGGGGAGCTGTTTTTT.

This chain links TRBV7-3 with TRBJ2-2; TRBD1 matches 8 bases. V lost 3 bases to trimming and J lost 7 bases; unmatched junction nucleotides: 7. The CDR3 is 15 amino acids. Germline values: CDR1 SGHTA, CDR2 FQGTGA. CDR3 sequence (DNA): TGTGCCAGCAGCTTCCGCAGGGGGCGCGACGGGGAGCTGTTTTTT. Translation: CASSFRRGRDGELFF.

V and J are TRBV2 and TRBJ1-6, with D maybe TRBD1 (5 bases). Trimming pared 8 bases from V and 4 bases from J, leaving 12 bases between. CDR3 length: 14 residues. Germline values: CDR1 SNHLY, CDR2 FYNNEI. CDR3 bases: TGTGCCAGCGTCGGGACCCCATATAATTCACCCCTCCACTTT. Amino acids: CASVGTPYNSPLHF.

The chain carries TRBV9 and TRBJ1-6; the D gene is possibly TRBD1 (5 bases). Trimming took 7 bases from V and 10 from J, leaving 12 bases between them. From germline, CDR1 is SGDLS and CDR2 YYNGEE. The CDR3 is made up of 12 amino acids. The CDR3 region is CASGGHQSPLHF. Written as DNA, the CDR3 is TGTGCCAGCGGAGGACACCAATCACCCCTCCACTTT.

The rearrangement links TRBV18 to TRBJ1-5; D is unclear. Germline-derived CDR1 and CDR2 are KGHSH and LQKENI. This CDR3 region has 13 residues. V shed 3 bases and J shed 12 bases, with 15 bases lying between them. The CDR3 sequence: CASSPLGRGDQHF. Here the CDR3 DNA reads TGTGCCAGCTCACCTCTTGGTCGTGGAGACCAGCATTTT.

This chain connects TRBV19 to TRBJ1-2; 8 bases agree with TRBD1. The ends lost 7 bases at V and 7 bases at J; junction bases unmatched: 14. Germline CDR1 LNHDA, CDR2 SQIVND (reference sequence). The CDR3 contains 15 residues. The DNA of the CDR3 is TGTGCCAGTATCGCCCCGGACAGGGAAGCGATTGGCTACACCTTC. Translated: CASIAPDREAIGYTF.

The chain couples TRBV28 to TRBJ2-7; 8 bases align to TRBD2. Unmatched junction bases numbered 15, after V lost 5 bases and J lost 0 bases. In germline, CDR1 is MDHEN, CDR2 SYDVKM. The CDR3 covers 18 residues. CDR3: CASSTAALLAVSSYEQYF. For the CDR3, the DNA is TGTGCCAGCAGTACCGCAGCCCTACTAGCGGTAAGCTCCTACGAGCAGTACTTC.

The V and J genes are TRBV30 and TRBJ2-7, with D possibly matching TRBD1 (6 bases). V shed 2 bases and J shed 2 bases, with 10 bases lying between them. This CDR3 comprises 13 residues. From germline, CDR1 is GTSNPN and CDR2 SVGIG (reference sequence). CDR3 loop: CAWSQGSAYEQYF. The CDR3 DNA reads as TGTGCCTGGAGTCAGGGGTCAGCCTACGAGCAGTACTTC.

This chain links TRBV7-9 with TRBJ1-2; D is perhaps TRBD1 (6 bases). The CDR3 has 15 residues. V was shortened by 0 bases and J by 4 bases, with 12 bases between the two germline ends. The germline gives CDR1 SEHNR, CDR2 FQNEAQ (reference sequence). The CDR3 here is CASSLARGSGYGYTF. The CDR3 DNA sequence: TGTGCCAGCAGCTTAGCCAGGGGTTCCGGCTATGGCTACACCTTC.

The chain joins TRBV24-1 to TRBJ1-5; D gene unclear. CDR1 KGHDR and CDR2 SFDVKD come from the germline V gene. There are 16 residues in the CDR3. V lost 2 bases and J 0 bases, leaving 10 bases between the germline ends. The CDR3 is CATSDSSFASNQPQHF. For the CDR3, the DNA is TGTGCCACCAGTGATTCCTCTTTTGCTAGCAATCAGCCCCAGCATTTT.

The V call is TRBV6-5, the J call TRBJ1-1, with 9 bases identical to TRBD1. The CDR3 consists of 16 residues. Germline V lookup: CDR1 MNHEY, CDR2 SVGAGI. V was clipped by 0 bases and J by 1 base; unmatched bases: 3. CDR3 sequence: CASSYSGQGWNTEAFF. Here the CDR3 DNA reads TGTGCCAGCAGTTACTCGGGACAGGGCTGGAACACTGAAGCTTTCTTT.

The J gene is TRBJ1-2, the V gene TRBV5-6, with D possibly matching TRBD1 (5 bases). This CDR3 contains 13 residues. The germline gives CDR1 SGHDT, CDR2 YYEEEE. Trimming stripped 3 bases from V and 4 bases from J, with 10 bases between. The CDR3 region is CASSYQGPYGYTF. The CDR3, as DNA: TGTGCCAGCAGCTATCAGGGTCCCTATGGCTACACCTTC.

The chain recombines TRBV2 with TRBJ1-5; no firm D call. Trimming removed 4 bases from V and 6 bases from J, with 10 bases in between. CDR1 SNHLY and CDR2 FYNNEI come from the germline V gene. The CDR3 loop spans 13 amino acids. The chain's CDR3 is CASSGNGGQPQHF. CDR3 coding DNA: TGTGCCAGCAGTGGGAACGGCGGTCAGCCCCAGCATTTT.

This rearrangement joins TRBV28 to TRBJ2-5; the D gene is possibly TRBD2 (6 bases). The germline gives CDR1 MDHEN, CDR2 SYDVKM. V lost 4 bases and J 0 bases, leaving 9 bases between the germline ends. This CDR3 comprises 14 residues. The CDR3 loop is CASSSAGYQETQYF. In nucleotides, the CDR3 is TGTGCCAGCAGTTCGGCGGGGTACCAAGAGACCCAGTACTTC.

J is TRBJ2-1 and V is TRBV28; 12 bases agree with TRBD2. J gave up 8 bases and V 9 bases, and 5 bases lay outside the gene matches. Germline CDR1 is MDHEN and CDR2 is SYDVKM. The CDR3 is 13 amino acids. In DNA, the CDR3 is TGTGCCAGTAGACTAGCGGGAGTCGATGAGCAGTTCTTC. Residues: CASRLAGVDEQFF.

The CDR3 loop is CASNSGAEPYEQYF. In DNA form, the CDR3 reads TGTGCCAGCAACTCTGGGGCGGAACCCTACGAGCAGTACTTC. V and J are TRBV28 and TRBJ2-7; tentative D call: TRBD1 (5 bases). Germline V gene data show CDR1 as MDHEN and CDR2 as SYDVKM. CDR3 length equals 14 residues. Trimming left V 7 bases short and J 2 bases short, with 15 bases between.

Here the CDR3 reads CASTEAWARSPLHF. CDR3 in DNA: TGTGCCAGTACCGAGGCTTGGGCACGATCACCCCTCCACTTT. The chain combines TRBV19 with TRBJ1-6, with no clear D. The CDR3 has 14 amino acids. The germline V gene has CDR1 LNHDA and CDR2 SQIVND (reference sequence). Trimming pared 7 bases from V and 10 bases from J, leaving 17 bases between.

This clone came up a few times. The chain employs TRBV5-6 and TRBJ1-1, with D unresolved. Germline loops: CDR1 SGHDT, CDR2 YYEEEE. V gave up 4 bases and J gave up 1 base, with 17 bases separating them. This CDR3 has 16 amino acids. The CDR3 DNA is TGTGCCAGCAGCCCTGTGGCGGCGAATGGGAACACTGAAGCTTTCTTT. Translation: CASSPVAANGNTEAFF.

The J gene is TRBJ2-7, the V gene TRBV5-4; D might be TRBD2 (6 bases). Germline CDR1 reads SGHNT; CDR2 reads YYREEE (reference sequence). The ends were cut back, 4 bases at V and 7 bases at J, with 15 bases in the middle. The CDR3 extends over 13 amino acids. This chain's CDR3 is CASSTGPGEEQYF. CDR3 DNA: TGTGCCAGCAGCACGGGCCCGGGGGAAGAGCAGTACTTC. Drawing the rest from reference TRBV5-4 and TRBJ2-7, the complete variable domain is ETGVTQSPTHLIKTRGQQVTLRCSSQSGHNTVSWYQQALGQGPQFIFQYYREEENGRGNFPPRFSGLQFPNYSSELNVNALELDDSALYLCASSTGPGEEQYFGPGTRLTVT.

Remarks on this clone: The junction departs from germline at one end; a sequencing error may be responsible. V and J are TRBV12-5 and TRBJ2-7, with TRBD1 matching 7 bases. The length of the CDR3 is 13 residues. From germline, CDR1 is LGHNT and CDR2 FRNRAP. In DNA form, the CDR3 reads TGTGCTAGTGGTTTCTGGGACAGTCAAATCTGGAGCTTC. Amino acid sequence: CASGFWDSQIWSF.